The rows below give T cell receptor beta chains drawn from one sample of a study of cytomegalovirus exposure and HLA in healthy donors. The protocol was immunoSEQ multiplex PCR, while the TCRdb copy is restricted to in-frame clones and leaves out a portion. The repertoire holds tens of thousands of clones, roughly 76% seen once, with 8.4% in the top ten. The source material was PBMCs. The receptors stem from a woman aged 30 to 39 in good health and CMV-seropositive. CDR3s include the opening cysteine and the closing phenylalanine or tryptophan. D genes are given only for firm matches. Where a row states a size, it is once, few, many or the class of an expanded clone; other rows omit it.

>.|TRBJ2-5|TRBD1|TRBV7-9
CASSVTGGYRETQYF
TGTGCCAGCAGCGTCACAGGGGGCTATAGAGAGACCCAGTACTTC
>.|TRBJ2-7|TRBD1|TRBV5-6
CASSRGTGGVGEQYF
TGTGCCAGCAGCCGGGGGACAGGGGGGGTGGGGGAGCAGTACTTC
>.|TRBJ1-1|.|TRBV7-6
CASSDISGAPGGTEAFF
TGTGCCAGCAGCGATATATCAGGGGCGCCTGGGGGCACTGAAGCTTTCTTT
>.|TRBJ1-5|TRBD1|TRBV6-5
CASSTGGTQPQHF
TGTGCCAGCAGTACAGGGGGTACTCAGCCCCAGCATTTT
>.|TRBJ1-1|.|TRBV29-1
CSVRFQENTEAFF
TGCAGCGTTCGTTTCCAGGAGAACACTGAAGCTTTCTTT
>few|TRBJ1-3|TRBD1|TRBV19
CASTLMTGFGNTIYF
TGTGCCAGTACCCTCATGACAGGGTTCGGAAACACCATATATTTT
>.|TRBJ2-7|.|TRBV7-9
CASSLPGEQYF
TGTGCCAGCAGCTTACCAGGGGAGCAGTACTTC
>.|TRBJ2-5|TRBD2|TRBV19
CASSTDSGIGKTQYF
TGTGCCAGTAGTACAGATAGCGGGATAGGGAAGACCCAGTACTTC
>few|TRBJ1-4|TRBD1|TRBV4-1
CASSQADRGSNEKLFF
TGCGCCAGCAGCCAAGCGGACAGGGGTTCTAATGAAAAACTGTTTTTT
>.|TRBJ2-5|TRBD1|TRBV9
CASSVGQGALETQYF
TGTGCCAGCAGCGTAGGGCAGGGGGCTTTAGAGACCCAGTACTTC
>.|TRBJ2-5|TRBD2|TRBV6-5
CASRVGSGGWETQYF
TGTGCCAGCAGGGTGGGGAGCGGGGGGTGGGAGACCCAGTACTTC
>.|TRBJ1-5|.|TRBV6-5
CASSYDRNQPQHF
TGTGCCAGCAGTTACGACAGAAATCAGCCCCAGCATTTT
>.|TRBJ1-2|.|TRBV6-5
CASSYSAGNYGYTF
TGTGCCAGCAGTTACTCCGCGGGAAACTATGGCTACACCTTC
>few|TRBJ2-3|TRBD2|TRBV7-9
CASSLTSGRRTDTQYF
TGTGCCAGCAGCTTGACTAGCGGGAGGCGGACAGATACGCAGTATTTT
>.|TRBJ2-1|.|TRBV7-3
CASSLFARGAPTNDNEQFF
TGTGCCAGCAGCTTATTTGCTCGCGGGGCTCCCACCAACGACAATGAGCAGTTCTTC
>.|TRBJ2-1|.|TRBV7-8
CASSLLLANEQFF
TGTGCCAGCAGCCTTTTACTAGCAAATGAGCAGTTCTTC
>.|TRBJ2-3|TRBD2|TRBV7-9
CASSHISGSRTDTQYF
TGTGCCAGCAGCCATATTAGCGGGAGCAGAACAGATACGCAGTATTTT
>.|TRBJ2-2|TRBD2|TRBV7-8
CASSFGLAGGATGELFF
TGTGCCAGCAGCTTCGGACTAGCGGGAGGAGCCACCGGGGAGCTGTTTTTT
>once|TRBJ2-7|.|TRBV6-1
CATIVQGTYEQYF
TGTGCCACCATCGTACAGGGAACCTACGAGCAGTACTTC
>.|TRBJ2-7|.|TRBV4-1
CASSPQVLHYEQYF
TGCGCCAGCAGCCCGCAGGTCCTCCACTACGAGCAGTACTTC
>.|TRBJ1-1|TRBD1|TRBV27
CASRPIGTVLEAFF
TGTGCCAGCAGACCAATCGGGACAGTCCTTGAAGCTTTCTTT
>.|TRBJ2-7|TRBD2|TRBV6-5
CASSLSSTSLTYEQYF
TGTGCCAGCAGTTTATCTTCGACTAGCCTAACCTACGAGCAGTACTTC
>few|TRBJ1-2|TRBD1|TRBV9
CASSVYAGGEDGYTF
TGTGCCAGCAGCGTATATGCAGGGGGCGAAGATGGCTACACCTTC
>.|TRBJ2-2|.|TRBV27
CASGRDVSGELFF
TGTGCCTCCGGACGGGATGTGTCCGGGGAGCTGTTTTTT
>.|TRBJ2-6|.|TRBV15
CATSRDGEGAGANVLTF
TGTGCCACCAGCAGAGATGGAGAGGGGGCTGGGGCCAACGTCCTGACTTTC
>.|TRBJ2-3|.|TRBV10-1
CASSDPGVSAGDTQYF
TGCGCCAGCAGTGACCCGGGAGTTTCCGCGGGAGATACGCAGTATTTT
>.|TRBJ2-7|TRBD2|TRBV4-1
CASSPGKAGTYEQYF
TGCGCCAGCAGCCCAGGGAAAGCGGGGACCTACGAGCAGTACTTC
>.|TRBJ2-3|.|TRBV7-2
CASSPSYEKTQYF
TGTGCCAGCAGCCCCTCTTATGAGAAAACGCAGTATTTT
>.|TRBJ2-2|TRBD2|TRBV6-1
CASGGENTGELFF
TGTGCCTCCGGGGGGGAGAACACCGGGGAGCTGTTTTTT